This T cell receptor beta chain was captured in a study of technical replicates of blood from several donors. Produced via immunoSEQ multiplex PCR; TCRdb's table is partial and in-frame only. The sample carries some 80,000 clones, around 97% recorded once. CDR1 and CDR2 from the germline V gene are SGHRS and YFSETQ. CDR3 length: 17 amino acids. Trimming left V 0 bases short and J 0 bases short, with 16 bases between. This receptor was taken from a human donor in good health. V and J are TRBV5-1 and TRBJ2-7; the D gene is possibly TRBD2 (6 bases). The sample comprised T cells isolated from PBMCs. This CDR3 reads CASSLEFFAGSSYEQYF. CDR3 nucleotide sequence: TGCGCCAGCAGCTTGGAATTTTTTGCGGGAAGCTCCTACGAGCAGTACTTC.